The entry below describes one T cell receptor (beta chain). This clonotype was detected ten times or more. Its antigen specificity is not known. The junction does not match germline at one end; this may be a read error. Receptor libraries were prepared by PCR. For sequencing, an Illumina HiSeq 2500 was employed. To reduce PCR and sequencing biases, unique molecular identifiers were built into the TCR beta cDNA libraries. Per 1 to 10 million input T cells, approximately 500,000 cDNA molecules were obtained, such that each molecule approximated one T cell. The patient libraries were prepared and sequenced with the same protocol used for the earlier healthy control dataset. Samples belonging to the same batch were prepared together, multiplexed and sequenced on a shared HiSeq lane. In the authors' own workflow: Raw barcoded reads were processed with MIGEC, discarding single-read molecular identifier groups before consensus assembly and CDR3 extraction. Clonotype tables were post-analysed with VDJtools, normalizing diversity by down-sampling all datasets to the smallest sample size. Repertoire overlap clustering matched CDR3 amino acid but not nucleotide sequences to correct batch-related cross-sample contamination. The public sequencing data were trimmed at Q25 with fastp and processed into clonotypes with MiXCR by TCRdb, which kept only in-frame beta chains. Merged by CDR3 protein, the rows form single entries marked with the most common genes and DNA. None of the V and J calls come from the authors' own analysis; TCRdb made them. For this sample there are roughly 180,000 distinct CDR3 sequences; 25% to 35% appear just once. The ten biggest clones cover about 1.6% of the sample.

To demonstrate the VDJtools post-analysis software, the study profiled TCR beta repertoires from the peripheral blood of approximately twelve young patients with multiple sclerosis. The multiple sclerosis patients were children and adolescents ranging in age from about 6 to 17 years. The sample is drawn from a study of post-analysis software for immune sequencing data (dated by TCRdb to between 2015 and 2016). Concerning the study at large: Recorded disease courses included relapsing-remitting, secondary progressive and progressive-relapsing multiple sclerosis, with some patients lacking subtype annotation. The patient repertoires were compared against 11 previously published healthy control repertoires obtained from donors aged 6 to 25 years. A subset of samples was prepared in parallel using single-end sample barcoding, then pooled and co-amplified after Illumina adapter ligation. General findings and caveats noted by the study authors: The multiple sclerosis patient group was slightly younger than the control group. Compared with controls, multiple sclerosis patients had significantly lower normalized Chao1 diversity, a finding suggesting substantial peripheral T-cell clonal expansion. Significantly higher frequencies in patients than in controls were found for roughly 5 TRBV segments, including TRBV5-6, TRBV5-1 and TRBV20-1. Direct clustering with F measure showed strong co-clustering of samples prepared in the same batch, prompting a batch-effect correction.

Including the terminal cysteine and phenylalanine, the CDR3 comprises 14 residues. Just CDR3 DNA is preserved here, 42 bases in frame from base 1. The germline V gene (reference sequence) provides CDR1 LGHDT and CDR2 YNNKEL. The sequence links TRBV3-1 to TRBJ2-7; perhaps TRBD1 is the D gene, with 6 bases matching. The sample was blood. This receptor was taken from a girl aged 5 to 17 with multiple sclerosis. The sequenced DNA: TGCGCCAGCAGCTTACAGGGAAGCTCCTACGAGCAGTACTTC. This yields the protein CASSLQGSSYEQYF.